This T cell receptor (beta chain) comes out of a study of cytomegalovirus exposure and HLA in healthy donors. The CDR3 is 21 residues long. With 1 base clipped from V and 1 base from J, the junction kept 17 bases outside the gene matches. Looked up from germline, CDR1 is SGDLS and CDR2 is YYNGEE. Produced via immunoSEQ multiplex PCR; TCRdb's table is partial and in-frame only. Among 95,000 to 150,000 clones listed, 95% to 97% were seen once. The validation cohort, a group of roughly 120 subjects, included the donors and was separate from the roughly 670-subject first cohort. The TCR originated in a young man in good health and CMV-seronegative. V gene TRBV9 combines with J gene TRBJ2-2; 9 bases match TRBD2. Material for sequencing was PBMCs. CDR3 sequence (DNA): TGTGCCAGCAGCGTAACCCTCATAGCGGGAGAAGCAAGGGTGAACACCGGGGAGCTGTTTTTT. Its translation: CASSVTLIAGEARVNTGELFF.